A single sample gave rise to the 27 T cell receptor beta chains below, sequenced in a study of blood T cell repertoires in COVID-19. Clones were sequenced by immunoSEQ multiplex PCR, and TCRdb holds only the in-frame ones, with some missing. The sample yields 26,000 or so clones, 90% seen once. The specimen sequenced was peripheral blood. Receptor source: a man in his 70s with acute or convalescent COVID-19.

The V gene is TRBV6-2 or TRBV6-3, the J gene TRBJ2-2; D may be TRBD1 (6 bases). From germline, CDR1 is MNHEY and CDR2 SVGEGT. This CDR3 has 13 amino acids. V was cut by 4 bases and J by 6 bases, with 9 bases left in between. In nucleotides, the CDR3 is TGTGCCAGCAGTTCTTACAGGGCCGGGGAGCTGTTTTTT. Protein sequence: CASSSYRAGELFF.

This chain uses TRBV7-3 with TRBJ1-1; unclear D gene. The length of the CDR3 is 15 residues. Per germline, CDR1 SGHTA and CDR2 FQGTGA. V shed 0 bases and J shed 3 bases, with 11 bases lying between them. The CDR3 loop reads CASSLTSLRDTEAFF. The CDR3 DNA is TGTGCCAGCAGCTTAACTAGTCTCCGGGACACTGAAGCTTTCTTT.

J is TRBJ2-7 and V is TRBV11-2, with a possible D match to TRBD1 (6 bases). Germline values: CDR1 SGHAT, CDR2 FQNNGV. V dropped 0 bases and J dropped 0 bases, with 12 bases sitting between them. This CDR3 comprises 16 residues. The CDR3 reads CASSLDVMGASYEQYF. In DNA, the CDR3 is TGTGCCAGCAGCTTAGATGTGATGGGGGCCTCCTACGAGCAGTACTTC.

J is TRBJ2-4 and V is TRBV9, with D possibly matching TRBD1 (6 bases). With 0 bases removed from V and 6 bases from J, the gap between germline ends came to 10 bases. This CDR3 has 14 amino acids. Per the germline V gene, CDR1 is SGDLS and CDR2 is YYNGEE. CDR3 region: CASSVGGQLNIQYF. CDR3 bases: TGTGCCAGCAGCGTAGGAGGACAGCTAAACATTCAGTACTTC.

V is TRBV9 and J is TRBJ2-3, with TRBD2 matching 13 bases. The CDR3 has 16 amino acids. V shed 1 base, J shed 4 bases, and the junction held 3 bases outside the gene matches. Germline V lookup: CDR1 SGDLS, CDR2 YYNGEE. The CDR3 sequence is CASSVLGLAGSDTQYF. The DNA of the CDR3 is TGTGCCAGCAGCGTACTGGGACTAGCGGGATCAGATACGCAGTATTTT.

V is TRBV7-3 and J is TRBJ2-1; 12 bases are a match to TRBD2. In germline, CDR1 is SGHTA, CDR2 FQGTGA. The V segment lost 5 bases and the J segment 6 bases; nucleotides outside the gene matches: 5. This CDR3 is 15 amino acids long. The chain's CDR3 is CASSRLAGDSNEQFF. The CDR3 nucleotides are TGTGCCAGCAGCCGACTAGCGGGAGACTCCAATGAGCAGTTCTTC.

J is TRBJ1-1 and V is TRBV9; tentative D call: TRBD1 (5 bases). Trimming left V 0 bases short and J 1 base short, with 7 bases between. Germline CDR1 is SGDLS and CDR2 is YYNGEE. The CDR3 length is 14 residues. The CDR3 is CASSVGQSNTEAFF. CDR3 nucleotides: TGTGCCAGCAGCGTAGGACAGTCGAACACTGAAGCTTTCTTT.

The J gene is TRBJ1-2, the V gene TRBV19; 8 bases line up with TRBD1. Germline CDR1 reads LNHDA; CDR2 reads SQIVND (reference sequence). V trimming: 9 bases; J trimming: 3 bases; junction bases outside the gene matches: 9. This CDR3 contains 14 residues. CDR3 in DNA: TGTGCCAGCGCAGCAGGGGGCGCTGACTATGGCTACACCTTC. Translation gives CASAAGGADYGYTF.

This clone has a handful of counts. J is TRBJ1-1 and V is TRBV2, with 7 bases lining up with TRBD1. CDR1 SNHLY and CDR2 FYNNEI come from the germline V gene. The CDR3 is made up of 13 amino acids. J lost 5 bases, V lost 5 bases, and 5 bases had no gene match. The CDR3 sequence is CASSTDRETEAFF. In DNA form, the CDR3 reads TGTGCCAGCAGTACCGACAGGGAAACTGAAGCTTTCTTT.

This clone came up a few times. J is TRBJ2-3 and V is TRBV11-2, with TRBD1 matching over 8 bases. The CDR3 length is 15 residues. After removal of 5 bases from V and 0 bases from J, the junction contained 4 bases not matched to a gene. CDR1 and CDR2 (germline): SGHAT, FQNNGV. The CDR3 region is CASSPDRGSTDTQYF. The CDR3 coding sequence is TGTGCCAGCAGCCCAGACAGGGGAAGCACAGATACGCAGTATTTT.

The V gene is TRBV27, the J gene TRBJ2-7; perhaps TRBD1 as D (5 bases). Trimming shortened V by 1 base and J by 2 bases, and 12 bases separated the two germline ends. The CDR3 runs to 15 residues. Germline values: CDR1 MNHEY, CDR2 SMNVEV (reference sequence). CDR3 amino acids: CASSLFTGSTYEQYF. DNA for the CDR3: TGTGCCAGCAGTTTATTCACAGGATCTACCTACGAGCAGTACTTC.

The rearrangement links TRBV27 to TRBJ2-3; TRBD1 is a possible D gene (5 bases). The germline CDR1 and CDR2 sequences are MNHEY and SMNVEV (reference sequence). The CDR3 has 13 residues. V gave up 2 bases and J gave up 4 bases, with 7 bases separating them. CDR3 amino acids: CASSLPGSDTQYF. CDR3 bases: TGTGCCAGCAGTTTACCAGGGTCAGATACGCAGTATTTT.

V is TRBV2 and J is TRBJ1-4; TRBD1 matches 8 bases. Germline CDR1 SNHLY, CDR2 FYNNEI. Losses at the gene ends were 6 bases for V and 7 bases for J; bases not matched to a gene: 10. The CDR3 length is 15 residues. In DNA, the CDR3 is TGTGCCAGCAGCTTGGACAGGGCATCTACTGAAAAACTGTTTTTT. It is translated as CASSLDRASTEKLFF.

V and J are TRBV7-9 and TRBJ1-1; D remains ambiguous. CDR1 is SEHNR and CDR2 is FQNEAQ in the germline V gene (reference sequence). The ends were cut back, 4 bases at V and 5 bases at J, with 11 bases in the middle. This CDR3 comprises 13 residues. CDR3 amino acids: CASSSPGSTEAFF. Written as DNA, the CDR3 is TGTGCCAGCAGCTCCCCGGGAAGTACTGAAGCTTTCTTT.

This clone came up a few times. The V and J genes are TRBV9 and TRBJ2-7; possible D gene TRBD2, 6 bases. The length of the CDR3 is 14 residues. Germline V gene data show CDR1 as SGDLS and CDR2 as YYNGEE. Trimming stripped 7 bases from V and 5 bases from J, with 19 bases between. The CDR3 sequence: CASSRGGAGNEQYF. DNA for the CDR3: TGTGCCAGCTCGCGAGGCGGGGCGGGTAACGAGCAGTACTTC.

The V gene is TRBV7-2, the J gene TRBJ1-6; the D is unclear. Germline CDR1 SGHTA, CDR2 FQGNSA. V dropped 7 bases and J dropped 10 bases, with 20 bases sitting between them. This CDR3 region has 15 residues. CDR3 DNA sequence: TGTGCCAGCAACAATGGGCGTTTGCCTTCCTCACCCCTCCACTTT. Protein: CASNNGRLPSSPLHF.

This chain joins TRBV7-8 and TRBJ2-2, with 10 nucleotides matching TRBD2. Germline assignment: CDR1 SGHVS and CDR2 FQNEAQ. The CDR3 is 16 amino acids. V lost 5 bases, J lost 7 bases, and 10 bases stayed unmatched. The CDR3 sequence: CASSPDLAGVSGELFF. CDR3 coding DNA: TGTGCCAGCAGCCCAGACCTAGCGGGAGTGAGCGGGGAGCTGTTTTTT.

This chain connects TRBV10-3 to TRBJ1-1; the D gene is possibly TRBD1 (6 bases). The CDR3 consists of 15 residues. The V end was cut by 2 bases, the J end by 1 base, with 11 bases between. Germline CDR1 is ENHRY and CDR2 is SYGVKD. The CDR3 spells CAISEVRGRNTEAFF. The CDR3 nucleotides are TGTGCCATCAGTGAGGTCAGGGGACGGAACACTGAAGCTTTCTTT.

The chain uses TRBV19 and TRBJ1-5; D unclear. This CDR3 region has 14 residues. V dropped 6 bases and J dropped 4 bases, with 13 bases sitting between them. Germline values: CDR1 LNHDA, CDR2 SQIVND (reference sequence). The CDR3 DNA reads TGTGCCAGTAGCCCGACAAGTCGGAATCAGCCCCAGCATTTT. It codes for CASSPTSRNQPQHF.

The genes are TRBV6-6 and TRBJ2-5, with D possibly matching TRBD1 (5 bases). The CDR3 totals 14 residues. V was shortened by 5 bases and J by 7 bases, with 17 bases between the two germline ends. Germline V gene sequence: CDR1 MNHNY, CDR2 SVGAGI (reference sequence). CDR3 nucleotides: TGTGCCAGCAGTACCGACGGAGCGCAGGGGACCCAGTACTTC. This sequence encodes CASSTDGAQGTQYF.

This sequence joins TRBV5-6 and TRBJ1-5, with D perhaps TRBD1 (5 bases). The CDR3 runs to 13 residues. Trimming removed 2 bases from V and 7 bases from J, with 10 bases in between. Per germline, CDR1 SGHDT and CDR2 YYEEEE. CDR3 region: CASSLNQGQPQHF. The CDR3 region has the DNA TGTGCCAGCAGCTTAAATCAGGGCCAGCCCCAGCATTTT.

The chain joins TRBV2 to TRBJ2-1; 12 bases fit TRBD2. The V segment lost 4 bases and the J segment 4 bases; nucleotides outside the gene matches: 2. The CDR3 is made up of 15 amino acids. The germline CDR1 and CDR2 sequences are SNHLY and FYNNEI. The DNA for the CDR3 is TGTGCCAGCAGTGCCGGGACTAGCGGGTACAATGAGCAGTTCTTC. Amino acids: CASSAGTSGYNEQFF.

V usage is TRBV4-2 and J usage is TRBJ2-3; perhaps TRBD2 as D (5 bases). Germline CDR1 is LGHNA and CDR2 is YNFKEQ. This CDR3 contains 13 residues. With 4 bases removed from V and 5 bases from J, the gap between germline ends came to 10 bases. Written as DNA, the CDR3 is TGTGCCAGCAGCCTCACGAGCGGAGATACGCAGTATTTT. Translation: CASSLTSGDTQYF.

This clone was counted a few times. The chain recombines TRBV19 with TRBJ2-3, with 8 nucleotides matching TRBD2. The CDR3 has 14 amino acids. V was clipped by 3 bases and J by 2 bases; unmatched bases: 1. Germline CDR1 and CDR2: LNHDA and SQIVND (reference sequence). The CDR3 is CASSIGGVTDTQYF. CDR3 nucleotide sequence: TGTGCCAGTAGTATCGGGGGGGTCACAGATACGCAGTATTTT.

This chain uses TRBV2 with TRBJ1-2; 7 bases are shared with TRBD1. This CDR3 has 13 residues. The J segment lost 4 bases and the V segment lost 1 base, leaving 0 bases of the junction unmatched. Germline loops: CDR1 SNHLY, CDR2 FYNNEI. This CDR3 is CASSEGTGYGYTF. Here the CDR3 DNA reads TGTGCCAGCAGTGAAGGGACAGGCTATGGCTACACCTTC.

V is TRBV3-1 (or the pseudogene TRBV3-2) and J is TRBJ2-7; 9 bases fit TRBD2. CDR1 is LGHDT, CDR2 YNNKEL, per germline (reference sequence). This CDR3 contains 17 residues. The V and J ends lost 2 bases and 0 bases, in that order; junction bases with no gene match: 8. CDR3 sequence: CASSQRSSGRSSYEQYF. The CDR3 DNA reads TGTGCCAGCAGCCAAAGGTCGAGCGGGAGGAGCTCCTACGAGCAGTACTTC.

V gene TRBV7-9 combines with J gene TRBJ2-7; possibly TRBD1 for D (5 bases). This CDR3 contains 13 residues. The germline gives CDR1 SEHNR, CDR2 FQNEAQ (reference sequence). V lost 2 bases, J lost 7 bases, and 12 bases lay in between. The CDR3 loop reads CASSLIGAGEQYF. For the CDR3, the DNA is TGTGCCAGCAGCTTAATAGGGGCTGGGGAGCAGTACTTC. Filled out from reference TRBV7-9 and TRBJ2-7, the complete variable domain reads DTGVSQNPRHKITKRGQNVTFRCDPISEHNRLYWYRQTLGQGPEFLTYFQNEAQLEKSRLLSDRFSAERPKGSFSTLEIQRTEQGDSAMYLCASSLIGAGEQYFGPGTRLTVT.